One sample yielded the 2 T cell receptor beta chains listed below, sequenced in a study of brain T cells in children with intractable seizures (dated by TCRdb to 2020 to 2023). Read against the paper, the sample's time point label means: blood from clinic visit 5 months post-surgery; TSC patient then seizure free. Libraries were prepared through the immunoSEQ multiplex PCR assay. TCRdb obtained this table from immuneACCESS and retained in-frame rearrangements with V and J assigned. These tables miss some clones; where compared with another copy, unresolved V genes account for less than half of the shortfall, and the remainder is unexplained. In all, the sample holds approximately 330,000 clones, and 93% of those were seen once. Of the sample, approximately 5% falls within the top ten clones. The sequencing here drew on peripheral blood, taken roughly 5 months after surgery. Receptors were obtained from a boy under two years old with tuberous sclerosis and intractable seizures.

The V and J genes are TRBV14 and TRBJ2-7, with 10 bases fitting TRBD1. The CDR3 sequence is 16 residues long. Germline V gene lookup returns CDR1 SGHDN and CDR2 FVKESK. V was pared by 6 bases and J by 4 bases, with 12 bases of the junction left unmatched. The DNA of the CDR3 is TGTGCCAGCAGTTGCGCGGGACAGGGGATATGGTACGAGCAGTACTTC. Amino acid sequence: CASSCAGQGIWYEQYF.

This rearrangement joins TRBV6-5 to TRBJ2-7, with D possibly TRBD2 on 6 matching bases. The V end lost 6 bases, the J end lost 4 bases, and 13 bases lay between the germline ends. The CDR3 extends over 13 amino acids. Germline V CDR1 and CDR2: MNHEY, SVGAGI. The DNA of the CDR3 is TGTGCCAGCAGGAAGGAGGGAGATTACGAGCAGTACTTC. Its translation: CASRKEGDYEQYF.